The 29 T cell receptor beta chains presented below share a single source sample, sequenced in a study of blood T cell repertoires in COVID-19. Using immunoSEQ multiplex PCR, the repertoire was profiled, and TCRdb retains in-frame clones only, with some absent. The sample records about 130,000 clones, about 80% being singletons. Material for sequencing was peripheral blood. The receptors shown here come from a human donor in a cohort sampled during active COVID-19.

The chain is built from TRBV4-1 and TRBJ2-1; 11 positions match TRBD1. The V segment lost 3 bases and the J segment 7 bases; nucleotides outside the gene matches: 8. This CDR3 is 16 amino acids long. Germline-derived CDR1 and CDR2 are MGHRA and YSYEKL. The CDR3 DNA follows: TGCGCCAGCAGCCACCTTGGACAGGGGGCTTGGAATGAGCAGTTCTTC. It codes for CASSHLGQGAWNEQFF.

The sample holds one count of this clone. The CDR3, as DNA: TGCAGCGTTGTAAGGGGCTCCTACGAGCAGTACTTC. Translation: CSVVRGSYEQYF. The chain links TRBV29-1 to TRBJ2-7; maybe TRBD1 (5 bases). The V and J ends lost 4 bases and 0 bases respectively, with 7 bases between them. The CDR3 is 12 amino acids. Germline values: CDR1 SQVTM, CDR2 ANQGSEA.

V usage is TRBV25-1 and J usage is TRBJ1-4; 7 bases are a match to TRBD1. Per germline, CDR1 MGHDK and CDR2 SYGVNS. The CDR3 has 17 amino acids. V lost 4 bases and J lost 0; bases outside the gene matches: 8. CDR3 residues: CASSGTGYFATNEKLFF. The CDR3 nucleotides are TGTGCCAGCAGTGGGACAGGCTACTTTGCAACTAATGAAAAACTGTTTTTT.

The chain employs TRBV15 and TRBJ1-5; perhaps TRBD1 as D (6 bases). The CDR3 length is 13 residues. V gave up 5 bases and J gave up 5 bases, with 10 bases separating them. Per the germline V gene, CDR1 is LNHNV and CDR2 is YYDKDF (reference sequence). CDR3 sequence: CATSGNRDQPQHF. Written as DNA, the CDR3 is TGTGCCACCAGCGGAAACAGGGATCAGCCCCAGCATTTT.

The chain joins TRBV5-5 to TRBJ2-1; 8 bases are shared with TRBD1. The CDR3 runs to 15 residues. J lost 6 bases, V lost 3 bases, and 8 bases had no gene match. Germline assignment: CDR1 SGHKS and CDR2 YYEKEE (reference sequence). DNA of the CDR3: TGTGCCAGCAGCTCTGCAGGGGGCATGGGCAATGAGCAGTTCTTC. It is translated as CASSSAGGMGNEQFF.

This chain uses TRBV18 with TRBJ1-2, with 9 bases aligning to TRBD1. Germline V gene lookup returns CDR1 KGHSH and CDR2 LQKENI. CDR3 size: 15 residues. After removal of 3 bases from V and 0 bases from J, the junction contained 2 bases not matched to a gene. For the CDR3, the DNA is TGTGCCAGCTCACCCCGGACAGGGGCTAACTATGGCTACACCTTC. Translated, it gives CASSPRTGANYGYTF.

DNA for the CDR3: TGTGCCAGCAGATCGGGCAGGGACAGGGTCAATGCTTTCGCAGATACGCAGTATTTT. Its protein is CASRSGRDRVNAFADTQYF. J is TRBJ2-3 and V is TRBV9, with 9 bases that match TRBD1. This CDR3 has 19 residues. The germline V gene encodes CDR1 SGDLS and CDR2 YYNGEE. Unmatched junction bases numbered 20, after V lost 5 bases and J lost 4 bases.

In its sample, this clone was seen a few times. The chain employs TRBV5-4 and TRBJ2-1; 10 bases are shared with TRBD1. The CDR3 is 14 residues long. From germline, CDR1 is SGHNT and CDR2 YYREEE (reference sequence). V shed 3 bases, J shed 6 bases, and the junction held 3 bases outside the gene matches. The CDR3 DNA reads TGTGCCAGCAGCTCCGGGACAGGGGCCAATGAGCAGTTCTTC. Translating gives CASSSGTGANEQFF. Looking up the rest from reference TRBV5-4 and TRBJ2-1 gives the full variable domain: ETGVTQSPTHLIKTRGQQVTLRCSSQSGHNTVSWYQQALGQGPQFIFQYYREEENGRGNFPPRFSGLQFPNYSSELNVNALELDDSALYLCASSSGTGANEQFFGPGTRLTVL.

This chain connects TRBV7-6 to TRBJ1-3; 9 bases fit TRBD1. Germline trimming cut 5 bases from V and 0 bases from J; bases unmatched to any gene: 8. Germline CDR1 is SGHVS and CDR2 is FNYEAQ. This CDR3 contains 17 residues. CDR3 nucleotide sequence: TGTGCCAGCAGCACTCGGACAGGGGCCGACTCTGGAAACACCATATATTTT. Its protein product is CASSTRTGADSGNTIYF.

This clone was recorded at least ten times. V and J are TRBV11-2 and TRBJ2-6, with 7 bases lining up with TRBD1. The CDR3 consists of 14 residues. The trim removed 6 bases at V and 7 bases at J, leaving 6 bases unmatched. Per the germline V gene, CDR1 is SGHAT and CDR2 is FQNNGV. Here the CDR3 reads CASRRQGRANVLTF. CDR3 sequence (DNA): TGTGCCAGCAGGCGACAGGGTCGCGCCAACGTCCTGACTTTC. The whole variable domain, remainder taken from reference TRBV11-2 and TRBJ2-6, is EAGVAQSPRYKIIEKRQSVAFWCNPISGHATLYWYQQILGQGPKLLIQFQNNGVVDDSQLPKDRFSAERLKGVDSTLKIQPAKLEDSAVYLCASRRQGRANVLTFGAGSRLTVL.

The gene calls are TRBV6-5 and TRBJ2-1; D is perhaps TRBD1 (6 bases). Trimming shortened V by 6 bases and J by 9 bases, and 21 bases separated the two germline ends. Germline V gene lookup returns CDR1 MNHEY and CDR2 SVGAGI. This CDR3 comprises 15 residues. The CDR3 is CASSPYREHGSEQFF. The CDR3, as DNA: TGTGCCAGCAGCCCCTACAGGGAACATGGGAGTGAGCAGTTCTTC.

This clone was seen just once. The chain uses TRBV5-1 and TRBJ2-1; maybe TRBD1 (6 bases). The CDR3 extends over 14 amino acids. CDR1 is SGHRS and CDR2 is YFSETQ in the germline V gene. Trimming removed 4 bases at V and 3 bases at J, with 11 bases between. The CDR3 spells CASSHRDIYNEQFF. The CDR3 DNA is TGCGCCAGCAGCCACCGGGACATCTACAATGAGCAGTTCTTC. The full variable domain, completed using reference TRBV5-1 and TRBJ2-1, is KAGVTQTPRYLIKTRGQQVTLSCSPISGHRSVSWYQQTPGQGLQFLFEYFSETQRNKGNFPGRFSGRQFSNSRSEMNVSTLELGDSALYLCASSHRDIYNEQFFGPGTRLTVL.

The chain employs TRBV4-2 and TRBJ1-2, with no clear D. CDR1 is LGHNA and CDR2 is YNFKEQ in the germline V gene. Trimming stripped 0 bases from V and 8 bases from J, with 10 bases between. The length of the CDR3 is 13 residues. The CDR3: CASSQEPRQGYTF. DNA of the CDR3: TGTGCCAGCAGCCAAGAACCCCGCCAGGGCTACACCTTC.

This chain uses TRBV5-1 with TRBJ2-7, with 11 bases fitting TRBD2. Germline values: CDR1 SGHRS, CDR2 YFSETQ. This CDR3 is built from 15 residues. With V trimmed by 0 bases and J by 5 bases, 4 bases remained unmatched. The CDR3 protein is CASSLVTSGGHEQYF. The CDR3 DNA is TGCGCCAGCAGCTTGGTAACTAGCGGGGGCCACGAGCAGTACTTC.

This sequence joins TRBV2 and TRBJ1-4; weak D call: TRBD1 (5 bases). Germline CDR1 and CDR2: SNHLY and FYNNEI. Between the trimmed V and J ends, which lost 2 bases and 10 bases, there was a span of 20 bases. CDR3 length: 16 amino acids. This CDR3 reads CASSEKFLVGVAKLFF. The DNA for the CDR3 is TGTGCCAGCAGTGAAAAGTTTTTGGTAGGGGTAGCAAAACTGTTTTTT.

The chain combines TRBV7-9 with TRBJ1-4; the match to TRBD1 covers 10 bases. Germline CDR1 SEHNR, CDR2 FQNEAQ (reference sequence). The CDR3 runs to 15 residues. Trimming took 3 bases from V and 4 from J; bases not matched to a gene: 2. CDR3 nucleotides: TGTGCCAGCAGCTTGGACAGGGGGTTTAATGAAAAACTGTTTTTT. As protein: CASSLDRGFNEKLFF.

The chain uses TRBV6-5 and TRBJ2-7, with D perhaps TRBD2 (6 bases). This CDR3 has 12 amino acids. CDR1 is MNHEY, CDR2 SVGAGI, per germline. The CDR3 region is CAAGLVPYEQYF. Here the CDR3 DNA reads TGTGCGGCGGGGCTCGTCCCCTACGAGCAGTACTTC.

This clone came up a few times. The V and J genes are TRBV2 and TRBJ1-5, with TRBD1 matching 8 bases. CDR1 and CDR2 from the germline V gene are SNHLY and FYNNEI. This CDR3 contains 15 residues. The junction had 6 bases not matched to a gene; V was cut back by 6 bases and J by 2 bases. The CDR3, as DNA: TGTGCCAGCAGCGGGTGGACAGGGCGCAATCAGCCCCAGCATTTT. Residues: CASSGWTGRNQPQHF. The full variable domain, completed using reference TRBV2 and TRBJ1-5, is EPEVTQTPSHQVTQMGQEVILRCVPISNHLYFYWYRQILGQKVEFLVSFYNNEISEKSEIFDDQFSVERPDGSNFTLKIRSTKLEDSAMYFCASSGWTGRNQPQHFGDGTRLSIL.

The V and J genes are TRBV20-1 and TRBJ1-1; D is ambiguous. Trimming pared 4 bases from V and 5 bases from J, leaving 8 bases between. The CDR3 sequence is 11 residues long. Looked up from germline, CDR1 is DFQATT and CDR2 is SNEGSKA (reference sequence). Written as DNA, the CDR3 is TGCAGTGCTAAAGGCGGTACTGAAGCTTTCTTT. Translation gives CSAKGGTEAFF.

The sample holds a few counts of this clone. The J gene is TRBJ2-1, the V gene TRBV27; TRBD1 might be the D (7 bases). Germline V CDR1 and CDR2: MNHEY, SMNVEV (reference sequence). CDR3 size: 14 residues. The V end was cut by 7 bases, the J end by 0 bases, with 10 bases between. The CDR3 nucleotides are TGTGCCAGCACAGGGGGGAGCTCCTACAATGAGCAGTTCTTC. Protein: CASTGGSSYNEQFF.

CDR3 in DNA: TGTGCCAGTAGTATAGCCTCCGGGACAGGCCCCTACAATGAGCAGTTCTTC. Protein sequence: CASSIASGTGPYNEQFF. The J gene is TRBJ2-1, the V gene TRBV19, with TRBD1 matching over 8 bases. The germline gives CDR1 LNHDA, CDR2 SQIVND (reference sequence). V trimming: 1 base; J trimming: 2 bases; junction bases outside the gene matches: 7. The CDR3 runs to 17 residues.

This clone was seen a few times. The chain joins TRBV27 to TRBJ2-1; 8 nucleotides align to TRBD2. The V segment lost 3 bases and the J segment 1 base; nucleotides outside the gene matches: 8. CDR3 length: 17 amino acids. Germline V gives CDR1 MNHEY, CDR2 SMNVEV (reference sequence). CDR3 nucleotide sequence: TGTGCCAGCAGTTTCCCTACGGGGGGGGAGTCCTACAATGAGCAGTTCTTC. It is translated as CASSFPTGGESYNEQFF.

The CDR3 loop is CASSSSGTDYNEQFF. The CDR3 DNA follows: TGTGCCAGCAGCTCCTCCGGGACAGACTACAATGAGCAGTTCTTC. The V and J genes are TRBV5-6 and TRBJ2-1; 7 nucleotides line up with TRBD1. The V and J ends lost 3 bases and 3 bases, in that order; junction bases with no gene match: 6. The CDR3 extends over 15 amino acids. The germline CDR1 and CDR2 sequences are SGHDT and YYEEEE.

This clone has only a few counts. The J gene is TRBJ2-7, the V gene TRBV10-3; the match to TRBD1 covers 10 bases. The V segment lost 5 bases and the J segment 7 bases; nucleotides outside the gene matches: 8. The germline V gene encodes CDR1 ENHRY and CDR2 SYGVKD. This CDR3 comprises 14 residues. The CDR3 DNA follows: TGTGCCATCAGTTTGGACAGGGGGTTTGGGGAGCAGTACTTC. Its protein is CAISLDRGFGEQYF.

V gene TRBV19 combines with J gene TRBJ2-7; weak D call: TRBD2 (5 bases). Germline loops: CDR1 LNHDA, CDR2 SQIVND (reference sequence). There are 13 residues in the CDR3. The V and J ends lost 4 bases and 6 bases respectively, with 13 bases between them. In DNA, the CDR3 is TGTGCCAGTAGTACTCCGGGAATCCCCGAGCAGTACTTC. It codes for CASSTPGIPEQYF.

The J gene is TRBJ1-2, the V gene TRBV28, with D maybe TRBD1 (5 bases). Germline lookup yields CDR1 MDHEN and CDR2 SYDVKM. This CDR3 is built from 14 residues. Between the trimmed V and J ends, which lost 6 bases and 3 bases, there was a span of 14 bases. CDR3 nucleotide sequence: TGTGCCAGCAGGGGGAGGGGCAGGGACTATGGCTACACCTTC. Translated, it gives CASRGRGRDYGYTF.

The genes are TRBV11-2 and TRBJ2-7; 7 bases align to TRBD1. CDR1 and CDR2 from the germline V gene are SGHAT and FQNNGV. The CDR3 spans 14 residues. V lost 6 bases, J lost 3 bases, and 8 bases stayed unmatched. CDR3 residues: CASRPTGVGYEQYF. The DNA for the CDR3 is TGTGCCAGCAGGCCAACAGGGGTTGGCTACGAGCAGTACTTC.

CDR3 bases: TGTGCCAGCACCACCGGGACAGGGATTGAGCAGTTCTTC. The encoded protein is CASTTGTGIEQFF. V is TRBV9 and J is TRBJ2-1, with 9 bases lining up with TRBD1. V lost 6 bases, J lost 9 bases, and 7 bases stayed unmatched. The CDR3 extends over 13 amino acids. In germline, CDR1 is SGDLS, CDR2 YYNGEE. The full variable domain, in which reference TRBV9 and TRBJ2-1 provide the parts outside the CDR3, is DSGVTQTPKHLITATGQRVTLRCSPRSGDLSVYWYQQSLDQGLQFLIQYYNGEERAKGNILERFSAQQFPDLHSELNLSSLELGDSALYFCASTTGTGIEQFFGPGTRLTVL.

CDR3 protein: CASSLIGTVNTEAFF. CDR3 nucleotides: TGTGCCAGCAGCCTAATAGGGACAGTAAACACTGAAGCTTTCTTT. The V gene is TRBV11-2, the J gene TRBJ1-1; TRBD1 aligns across 7 bases. CDR3 length: 15 amino acids. The junction had 8 bases not matched to a gene; V was cut back by 5 bases and J by 2 bases. Germline V CDR1 and CDR2: SGHAT, FQNNGV. The variable domain in full, with the rest retrieved from reference TRBV11-2 and TRBJ1-1, is EAGVAQSPRYKIIEKRQSVAFWCNPISGHATLYWYQQILGQGPKLLIQFQNNGVVDDSQLPKDRFSAERLKGVDSTLKIQPAKLEDSAVYLCASSLIGTVNTEAFFGQGTRLTVV.